Below, 25 T cell receptor beta chains from the same sample are listed, as sequenced in a study of blood T cell repertoires in COVID-19. Assay used: immunoSEQ multiplex PCR; TCRdb lists only in-frame clones, some missing. Here the sample spans about 310,000 clones, 90% being singletons. The sequencing sample was made of peripheral blood. These receptors all come from a woman aged 40 to 50 with COVID-19, enrolled during active disease.

This clone occurred once. This chain connects TRBV7-9 to TRBJ2-3; no definite D call. The CDR3 spans 15 residues. Trimming took 0 bases from V and 2 from J, leaving 9 bases between them. CDR1 is SEHNR, CDR2 FQNEAQ, per germline (reference sequence). The CDR3 here is CASSLALTNTDTQYF. The DNA for the CDR3 is TGTGCCAGCAGCTTAGCGTTAACTAACACAGATACGCAGTATTTT.

This chain links TRBV7-9 with TRBJ2-3; tentative D call: TRBD1 (6 bases). CDR3 length: 15 amino acids. Germline CDR1 reads SEHNR; CDR2 reads FQNEAQ (reference sequence). V dropped 5 bases and J dropped 6 bases, with 18 bases sitting between them. The CDR3 sequence: CASSAPGQGRDTQYF. DNA for the CDR3: TGTGCCAGCAGCGCCCCGGGGCAGGGGCGCGATACGCAGTATTTT.

This chain uses TRBV29-1 with TRBJ1-5; a weak D match, TRBD1 (6 bases). Trimming shortened V by 4 bases and J by 5 bases, and 12 bases separated the two germline ends. The V gene's germline CDR1 is SQVTM and CDR2 ANQGSEA. This CDR3 comprises 13 residues. The CDR3 nucleotides are TGCAGCGTTGCGGTACAGGGTGATCAGCCCCAGCATTTT. It specifies CSVAVQGDQPQHF. The full variable domain, rest sourced from reference TRBV29-1 and TRBJ1-5, is SAVISQKPSRDICQRGTSLTIQCQVDSQVTMMFWYRQQPGQSLTLIATANQGSEATYESGFVIDKFPISRPNLTFSTLTVSNMSPEDSSIYLCSVAVQGDQPQHFGDGTRLSIL.

The chain carries TRBV28 and TRBJ2-7; D perhaps matches TRBD1 (6 bases). Trimming left V 10 bases short and J 2 bases short, with 18 bases between. Germline CDR1 MDHEN, CDR2 SYDVKM. The CDR3 runs to 14 residues. The CDR3 region is CATTRAGATYEQYF. In DNA form, the CDR3 reads TGTGCCACCACCAGGGCAGGGGCAACCTACGAGCAGTACTTC.

The J gene is TRBJ2-7, the V gene TRBV6-6; the D gene is possibly TRBD1 (5 bases). This CDR3 region has 14 residues. With 10 bases removed from V and 5 bases from J, the gap between germline ends came to 21 bases. Germline CDR1 reads MNHNY; CDR2 reads SVGAGI (reference sequence). CDR3 loop: CATRHQDRTHEQYF. The CDR3 DNA sequence: TGTGCCACACGCCACCAAGACAGAACCCACGAGCAGTACTTC.

For the CDR3, the DNA is TGTGCCAGCAGTTTATCCAGGACGGGACAAGAGACCCAGTACTTC. This translates into CASSLSRTGQETQYF. This sequence joins TRBV28 and TRBJ2-5; the D gene is possibly TRBD2 (5 bases). The V end lost 1 base, the J end lost 2 bases, and 11 bases lay between the germline ends. CDR1 is MDHEN and CDR2 is SYDVKM in the germline V gene. The CDR3 is 15 amino acids.

The rearrangement links TRBV5-1 to TRBJ1-3; TRBD1 aligns across 9 bases. The CDR3 totals 17 residues. V gave up 1 base and J gave up 4 bases; unmatched junction bases: 9. The germline V gene has CDR1 SGHRS and CDR2 YFSETQ. The CDR3 DNA sequence: TGCGCCAGCAGCTTGAATTCTGGACAGGGGAGAGGAAACACCATATATTTT. Translating gives CASSLNSGQGRGNTIYF.

The chain carries TRBV5-1 and TRBJ2-5; 7 positions match TRBD2. Trimming cost V 0 bases and J 3 bases; bases outside gene matches: 8. This CDR3 spans 16 amino acids. Germline V gene sequence: CDR1 SGHRS, CDR2 YFSETQ. The CDR3 DNA is TGCGCCAGCAGCTTGGTCGGGGCGGGAGTGGAAGAGACCCAGTACTTC. This codes for CASSLVGAGVEETQYF.

The chain uses TRBV6-1 and TRBJ2-7; D may be TRBD1 (5 bases). Germline values: CDR1 MNHNS, CDR2 SASEGT. The germline V and J ends were trimmed by 1 base and 4 bases, with 11 bases remaining between them. CDR3 length equals 14 residues. Here the CDR3 reads CASSEGQGRYEQYF. DNA for the CDR3: TGTGCCAGCAGTGAAGGGCAGGGAAGGTACGAGCAGTACTTC.

This clone was seen once. V and J are TRBV5-1 and TRBJ2-7; 7 bases match TRBD1. V lost 1 base to trimming and J lost 6 bases; unmatched junction nucleotides: 13. The CDR3 contains 16 residues. In germline, CDR1 is SGHRS, CDR2 YFSETQ. CDR3 sequence (DNA): TGCGCCAGCAGCTTGAGCGGCTACAGGGCAGGGGGCGAGCAGTACTTC. It yields the protein CASSLSGYRAGGEQYF.

This sequence joins TRBV12-3 or TRBV12-4 and TRBJ2-1; D is perhaps TRBD1 (6 bases). Trimming removed 2 bases at V and 9 bases at J, with 11 bases between. CDR3 length equals 13 residues. The CDR3 DNA follows: TGTGCCAGCAGTTTAACGGACAGCGCTGAGCAGTTCTTC. Its protein product is CASSLTDSAEQFF.

The genes are TRBV4-1 and TRBJ2-5; 12 bases map to TRBD2. After removal of 1 base from V and 3 bases from J, the junction contained 6 bases not matched to a gene. This CDR3 is 17 amino acids long. Germline-derived CDR1 and CDR2 are MGHRA and YSYEKL. CDR3 bases: TGCGCCAGCAGCCAAGGACTAGCGGGGGCATGGGAAGAGACCCAGTACTTC. Its translation: CASSQGLAGAWEETQYF.

This chain connects TRBV5-5 to TRBJ2-7; TRBD1 matches 7 bases. CDR1 is SGHKS and CDR2 is YYEKEE in the germline V gene (reference sequence). With 0 bases clipped from V and 4 bases from J, the junction kept 7 bases outside the gene matches. This CDR3 is built from 15 residues. CDR3 DNA: TGTGCCAGCAGCTTGGAACCTAGGGGGCCTTACGAGCAGTACTTC. It translates to CASSLEPRGPYEQYF.

About this clone itself: Other DNA sequences within the sample encode an identical CDR3. This chain joins TRBV28 and TRBJ1-2; D gene ambiguous. The CDR3 spans 11 residues. V lost 6 bases to trimming and J lost 4 bases, with 6 bases between them. Germline V gene sequence: CDR1 MDHEN, CDR2 SYDVKM. CDR3 in DNA: TGTGCCAGCAGCCGGTCCTATGGCTACACCTTC. It yields the protein CASSRSYGYTF.

The genes are TRBV24-1 and TRBJ2-7; D unresolved. CDR3 length equals 14 residues. Per the germline V gene, CDR1 is KGHDR and CDR2 is SFDVKD. V was trimmed by 5 bases and J by 2 bases, leaving 12 bases between them. CDR3 amino acids: CATSGTADPYEQYF. In DNA, the CDR3 is TGTGCCACCAGTGGTACAGCAGACCCCTACGAGCAGTACTTC.

The J gene is TRBJ1-6, the V gene TRBV19; 9 positions agree with TRBD1. The CDR3 runs to 14 residues. The J segment lost 5 bases and the V segment lost 8 bases, leaving 4 bases of the junction unmatched. The germline V gene encodes CDR1 LNHDA and CDR2 SQIVND (reference sequence). The CDR3, as DNA: TGTGCCAGTGCTGGGGACAGGGATAATTCACCCCTCCACTTT. Protein sequence: CASAGDRDNSPLHF. Full variable domain (remainder filled in from reference TRBV19 and TRBJ1-6): DGGITQSPKYLFRKEGQNVTLSCEQNLNHDAMYWYRQDPGQGLRLIYYSQIVNDFQKGDIAEGYSVSREKKESFPLTVTSAQKNPTAFYLCASAGDRDNSPLHFGNGTRLTVT.

The chain combines TRBV6-4 with TRBJ1-1; 7 bases are shared with TRBD1. The CDR3 totals 13 residues. Trimming at V came to 6 bases and at J to 1 base, leaving 2 bases not matched to a gene. Per the germline V gene, CDR1 is MRHNA and CDR2 is SNTAGT. CDR3 residues: CASRRQGNTEAFF. Written as DNA, the CDR3 is TGTGCCAGCAGACGACAGGGGAACACTGAAGCTTTCTTT.

The CDR3 nucleotides read TGTGCCAGCAGCCCACTAGGGGGCACTAACTATGGCTACACCTTC. As protein: CASSPLGGTNYGYTF. This rearrangement joins TRBV5-6 to TRBJ1-2; TRBD1 matches at 7 bases. V was clipped by 4 bases and J by 0 bases; unmatched bases: 6. This CDR3 has 15 residues. The germline V gene encodes CDR1 SGHDT and CDR2 YYEEEE.

This clone was picked up a small number of times. The chain recombines TRBV25-1 with TRBJ2-7; perhaps TRBD1 as D (5 bases). Germline CDR1 reads MGHDK; CDR2 reads SYGVNS. CDR3 length: 14 residues. Trimming took off 4 bases at V and 6 bases at J, with 16 bases between the two ends. CDR3 bases: TGTGCCAGCAGTGCTGGTGGGTGGGGCGGCGAGCAGTACTTC. This gives the protein CASSAGGWGGEQYF.

CDR3 nucleotide sequence: TGTGCCAGCAGTTCCCTTTGGGGTGGGAGGCAGCCCCAGCATTTT. Protein: CASSSLWGGRQPQHF. The V gene is TRBV28, the J gene TRBJ1-5; D ambiguous. The V gene lost 4 bases and the J gene lost 7 bases, with 17 bases spanning the gap. Germline loops: CDR1 MDHEN, CDR2 SYDVKM. This CDR3 is built from 15 residues.

This chain links TRBV6-5 with TRBJ1-4; 7 bases line up with TRBD1. Trimming at V came to 5 bases and at J to 6 bases, leaving 9 bases not matched to a gene. The CDR3 consists of 15 residues. Germline values: CDR1 MNHEY, CDR2 SVGAGI. The CDR3 reads CASSTLKGAHEKLFF. CDR3 nucleotides: TGTGCCAGCAGTACCCTCAAGGGGGCGCATGAAAAACTGTTTTTT.

This clone showed up just once. V usage is TRBV27 and J usage is TRBJ1-4; D call uncertain. Trimming stripped 4 bases from V and 7 bases from J, with 13 bases between. The CDR3 has 14 amino acids. The V gene's germline CDR1 is MNHEY and CDR2 SMNVEV (reference sequence). Here the CDR3 reads CASSYSFRGEKLFF. The DNA of the CDR3 is TGTGCCAGCAGTTACTCTTTTCGGGGTGAAAAACTGTTTTTT.

CDR3 sequence reads: CAWRFVRNYGYTF. The CDR3 nucleotides read TGTGCCTGGAGATTTGTCAGGAACTATGGCTACACCTTC. The chain links TRBV30 to TRBJ1-2; unclear D gene. V was cut by 3 bases and J by 2 bases, with 10 bases left in between. The germline CDR1 and CDR2 sequences are GTSNPN and SVGIG (reference sequence). The CDR3 loop spans 13 amino acids.

V is TRBV11-2 and J is TRBJ2-3; TRBD2 matches at 11 bases. Germline lookup yields CDR1 SGHAT and CDR2 FQNNGV. CDR3 length: 20 amino acids. The V and J ends lost 0 bases and 2 bases, in that order; junction bases with no gene match: 13. In nucleotides, the CDR3 is TGTGCCAGCAGCTTAGATGGCCGGCTAGCGGGGGGCACCTTCACAGATACGCAGTATTTT. Encoded protein: CASSLDGRLAGGTFTDTQYF.

The chain recombines TRBV19 with TRBJ1-2, with 9 bases fitting TRBD1. The CDR3 totals 16 residues. Germline V lookup: CDR1 LNHDA, CDR2 SQIVND (reference sequence). After removal of 3 bases from V and 4 bases from J, the junction contained 9 bases not matched to a gene. In DNA, the CDR3 is TGTGCCAGTAGTATCCGGAAACAGGGGGCAAGCTATGGCTACACCTTC. This translates into CASSIRKQGASYGYTF. The variable domain in full, completed from reference TRBV19 and TRBJ1-2, reads DGGITQSPKYLFRKEGQNVTLSCEQNLNHDAMYWYRQDPGQGLRLIYYSQIVNDFQKGDIAEGYSVSREKKESFPLTVTSAQKNPTAFYLCASSIRKQGASYGYTFGSGTRLTVV.